This T cell receptor beta chain was identified during a study of blood T cell repertoires in COVID-19. For the study at large: The United States, Italy and Spain provided the acute and convalescent COVID-19 samples. The analysed material was cDNA or gDNA that came from T cells, B-cell-depleted T cells, or PBMCs.

Under the authors' procedure: Nucleated cell counts were estimated from reference gene primer amplification. Repertoires were generated with immunoSEQ multiplex PCR, while TCRdb's copy carries only in-frame clones and drops some. Clonal size and the V and J genes are those of that table, whereas D and trimming came from the DNA. This table holds 200,000 to 250,000 clones, 80% to 85% found once. The CDR3 loop spans 15 amino acids. Germline V gives CDR1 MRHNA, CDR2 SNTAGT. The ends lost 5 bases at V and 9 bases at J; junction bases unmatched: 13. The clonotype comes from a young woman with acute or convalescent COVID-19. This rearrangement joins TRBV6-4 to TRBJ2-1, with 7 positions matching TRBD1. The specimen was peripheral blood. CDR3 bases: TGTGCCAGCAGTCCTTCGACAGGGCGATTCCGTGAGCAGTTCTTC. Amino acid sequence: CASSPSTGRFREQFF.